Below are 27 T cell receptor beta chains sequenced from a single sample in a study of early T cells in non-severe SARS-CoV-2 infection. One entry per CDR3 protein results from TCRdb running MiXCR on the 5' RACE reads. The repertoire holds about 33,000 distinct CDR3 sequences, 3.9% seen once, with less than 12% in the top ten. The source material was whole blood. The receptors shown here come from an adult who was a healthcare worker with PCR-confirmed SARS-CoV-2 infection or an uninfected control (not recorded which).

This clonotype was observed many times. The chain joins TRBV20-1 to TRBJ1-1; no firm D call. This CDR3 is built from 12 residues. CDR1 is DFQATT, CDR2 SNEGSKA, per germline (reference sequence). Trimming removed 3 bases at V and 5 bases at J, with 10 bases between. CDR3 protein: CSARGGWTEAFF. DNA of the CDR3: TGCAGTGCTAGGGGCGGTTGGACTGAAGCTTTCTTT.

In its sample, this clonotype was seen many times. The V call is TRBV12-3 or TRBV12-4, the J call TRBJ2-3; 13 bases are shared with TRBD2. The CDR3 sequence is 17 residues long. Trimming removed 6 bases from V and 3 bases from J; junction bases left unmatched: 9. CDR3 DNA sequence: TGTGCCAGCAGCCCACTAGCGGGAGGGCTACAGACAGATACGCAGTATTTT. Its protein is CASSPLAGGLQTDTQYF.

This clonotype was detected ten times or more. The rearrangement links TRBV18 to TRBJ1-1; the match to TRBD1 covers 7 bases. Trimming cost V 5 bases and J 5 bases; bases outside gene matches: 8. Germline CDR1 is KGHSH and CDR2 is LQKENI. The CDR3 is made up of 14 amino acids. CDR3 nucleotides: TGTGCCAGCTCAACACAGACAGGGTCTACTGAAGCTTTCTTT. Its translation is CASSTQTGSTEAFF.

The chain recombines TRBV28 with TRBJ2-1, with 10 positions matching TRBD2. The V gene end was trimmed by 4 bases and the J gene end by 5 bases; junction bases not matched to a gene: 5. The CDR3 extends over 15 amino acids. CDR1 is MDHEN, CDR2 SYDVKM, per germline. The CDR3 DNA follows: TGTGCCAGCAGTTGGCCTAGCGGGAGTGACAATGAGCAGTTCTTC. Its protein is CASSWPSGSDNEQFF.

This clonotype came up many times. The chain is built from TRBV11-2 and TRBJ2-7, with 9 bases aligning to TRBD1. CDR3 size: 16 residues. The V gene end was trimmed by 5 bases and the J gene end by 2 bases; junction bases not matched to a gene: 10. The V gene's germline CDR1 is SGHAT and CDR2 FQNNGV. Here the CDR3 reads CASSPTNRQGAYEQYF. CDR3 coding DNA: TGTGCCAGCAGCCCTACTAACCGACAGGGGGCCTACGAGCAGTACTTC. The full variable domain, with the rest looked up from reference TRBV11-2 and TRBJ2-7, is EAGVAQSPRYKIIEKRQSVAFWCNPISGHATLYWYQQILGQGPKLLIQFQNNGVVDDSQLPKDRFSAERLKGVDSTLKIQPAKLEDSAVYLCASSPTNRQGAYEQYFGPGTRLTVT.

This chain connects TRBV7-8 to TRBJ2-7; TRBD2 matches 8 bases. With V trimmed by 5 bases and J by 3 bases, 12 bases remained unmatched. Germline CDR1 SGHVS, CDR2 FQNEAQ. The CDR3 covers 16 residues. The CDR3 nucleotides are TGTGCCAGCAGCCCCGCTGACGCGGGAGGTTACTACGAGCAGTACTTC. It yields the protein CASSPADAGGYYEQYF. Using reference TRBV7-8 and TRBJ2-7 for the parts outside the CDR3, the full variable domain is GAGVSQSPRYKVAKRGQDVALRCDPISGHVSLFWYQQALGQGPEFLTYFQNEAQLDKSGLPSDRFFAERPEGSVSTLKIQRTQQEDSAVYLCASSPADAGGYYEQYFGPGTRLTVT.

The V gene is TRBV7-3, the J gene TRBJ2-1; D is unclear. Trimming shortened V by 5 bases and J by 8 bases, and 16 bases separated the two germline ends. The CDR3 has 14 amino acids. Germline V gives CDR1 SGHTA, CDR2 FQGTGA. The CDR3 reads CASSADGVSDEQFF. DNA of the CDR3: TGTGCCAGCAGCGCCGACGGCGTGTCGGATGAGCAGTTCTTC.

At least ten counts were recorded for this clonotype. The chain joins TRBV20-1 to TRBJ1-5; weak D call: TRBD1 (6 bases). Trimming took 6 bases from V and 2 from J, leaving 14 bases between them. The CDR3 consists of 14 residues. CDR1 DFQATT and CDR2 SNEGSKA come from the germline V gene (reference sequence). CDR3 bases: TGCAGTGCCAGGGACACCACACGCAATCAGCCCCAGCATTTT. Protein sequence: CSARDTTRNQPQHF.

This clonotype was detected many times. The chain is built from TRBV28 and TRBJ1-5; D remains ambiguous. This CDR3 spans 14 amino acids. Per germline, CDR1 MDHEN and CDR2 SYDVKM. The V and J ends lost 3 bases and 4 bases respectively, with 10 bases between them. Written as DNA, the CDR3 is TGTGCCAGCAGTTTTTTTGGCGGAAATCAGCCCCAGCATTTT. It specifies CASSFFGGNQPQHF.

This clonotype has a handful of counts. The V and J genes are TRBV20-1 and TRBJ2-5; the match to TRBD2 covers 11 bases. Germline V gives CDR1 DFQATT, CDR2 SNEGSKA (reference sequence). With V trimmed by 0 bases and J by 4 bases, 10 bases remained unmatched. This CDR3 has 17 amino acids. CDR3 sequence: CSARDWALAGGRETQYF. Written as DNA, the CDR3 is TGCAGTGCTAGAGATTGGGCCCTAGCGGGAGGACGAGAGACCCAGTACTTC.

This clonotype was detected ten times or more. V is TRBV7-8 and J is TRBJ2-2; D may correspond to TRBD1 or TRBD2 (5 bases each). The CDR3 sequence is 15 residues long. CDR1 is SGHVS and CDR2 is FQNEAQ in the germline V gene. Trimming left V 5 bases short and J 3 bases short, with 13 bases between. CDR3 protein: CASSLPGTHTGELFF. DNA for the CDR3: TGTGCCAGCAGCCTCCCCGGGACGCACACCGGGGAGCTGTTTTTT.

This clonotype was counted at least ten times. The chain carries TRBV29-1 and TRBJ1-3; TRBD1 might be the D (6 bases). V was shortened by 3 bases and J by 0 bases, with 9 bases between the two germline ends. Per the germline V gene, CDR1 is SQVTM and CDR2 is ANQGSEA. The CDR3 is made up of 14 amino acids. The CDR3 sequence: CSVEDSFSGNTIYF. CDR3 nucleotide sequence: TGCAGCGTTGAGGACAGCTTCTCTGGAAACACCATATATTTT.

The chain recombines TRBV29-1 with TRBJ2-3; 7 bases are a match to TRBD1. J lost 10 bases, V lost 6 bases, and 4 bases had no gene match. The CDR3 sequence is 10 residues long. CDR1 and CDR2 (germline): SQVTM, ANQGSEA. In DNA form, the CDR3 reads TGCAGCGTGGAACAGGGGCCGCAGTATTTT. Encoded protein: CSVEQGPQYF.

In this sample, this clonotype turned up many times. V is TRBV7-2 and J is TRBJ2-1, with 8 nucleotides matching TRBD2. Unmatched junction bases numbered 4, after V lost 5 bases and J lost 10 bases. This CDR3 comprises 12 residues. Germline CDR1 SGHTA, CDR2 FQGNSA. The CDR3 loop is CASSPQREEQFF. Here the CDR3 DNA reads TGTGCCAGCAGCCCCCAGCGGGAGGAGCAGTTCTTC. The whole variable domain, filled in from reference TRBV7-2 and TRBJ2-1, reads GAGVSQSPSNKVTEKGKDVELRCDPISGHTALYWYRQSLGQGLEFLIYFQGNSAPDKSGLPSDRFSAERTGGSVSTLTIQRTQQEDSAVYLCASSPQREEQFFGPGTRLTVL.

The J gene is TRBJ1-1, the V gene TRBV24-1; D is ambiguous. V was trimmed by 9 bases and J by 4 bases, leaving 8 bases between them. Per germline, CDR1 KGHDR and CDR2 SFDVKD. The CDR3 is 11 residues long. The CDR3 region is CATSLGTEAFF. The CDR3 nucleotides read TGTGCCACCTCCTTGGGCACTGAAGCTTTCTTT.

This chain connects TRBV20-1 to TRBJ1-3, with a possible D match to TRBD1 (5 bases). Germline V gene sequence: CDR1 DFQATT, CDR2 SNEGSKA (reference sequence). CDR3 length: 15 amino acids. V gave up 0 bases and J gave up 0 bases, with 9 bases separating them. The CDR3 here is CSARDLGVSGNTIYF. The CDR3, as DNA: TGCAGTGCTAGAGATCTGGGGGTCTCTGGAAACACCATATATTTT.

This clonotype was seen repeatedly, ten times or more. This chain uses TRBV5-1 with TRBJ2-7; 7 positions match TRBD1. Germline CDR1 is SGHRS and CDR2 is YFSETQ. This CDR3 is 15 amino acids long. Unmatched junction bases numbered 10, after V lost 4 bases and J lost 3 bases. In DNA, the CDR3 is TGCGCCAGCAGCGTCACCCCCGGACAGGTCTACGAGCAGTACTTC. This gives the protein CASSVTPGQVYEQYF.

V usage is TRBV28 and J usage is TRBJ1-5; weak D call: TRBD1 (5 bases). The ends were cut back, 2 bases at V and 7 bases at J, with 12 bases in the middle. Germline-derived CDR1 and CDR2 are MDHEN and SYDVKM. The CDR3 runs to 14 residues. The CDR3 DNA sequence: TGTGCCAGCAGTTTAGGGGCAGAGGCGCAGCCCCAGCATTTT. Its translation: CASSLGAEAQPQHF.

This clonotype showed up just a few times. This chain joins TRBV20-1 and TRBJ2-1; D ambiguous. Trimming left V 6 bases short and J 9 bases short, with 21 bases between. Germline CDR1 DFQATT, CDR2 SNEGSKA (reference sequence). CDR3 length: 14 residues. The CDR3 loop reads CSANQAQWSGEQFF. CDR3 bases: TGCAGTGCCAACCAAGCTCAGTGGTCCGGTGAGCAGTTCTTC.

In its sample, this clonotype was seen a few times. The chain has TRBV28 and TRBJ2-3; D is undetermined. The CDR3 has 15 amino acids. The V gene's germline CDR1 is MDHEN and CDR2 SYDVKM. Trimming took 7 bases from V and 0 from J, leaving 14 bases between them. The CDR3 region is CASTLGPFSTDTQYF. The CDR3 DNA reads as TGTGCCAGCACCCTCGGGCCATTTAGCACAGATACGCAGTATTTT.

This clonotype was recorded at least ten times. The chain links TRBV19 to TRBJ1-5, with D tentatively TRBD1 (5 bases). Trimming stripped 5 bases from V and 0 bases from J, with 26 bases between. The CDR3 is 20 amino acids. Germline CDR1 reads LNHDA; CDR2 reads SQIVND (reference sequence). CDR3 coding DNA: TGTGCCAGTAGTCCACCCCCCGGGGCATTCCTGAGGGGTAGCAATCAGCCCCAGCATTTT. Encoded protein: CASSPPPGAFLRGSNQPQHF.

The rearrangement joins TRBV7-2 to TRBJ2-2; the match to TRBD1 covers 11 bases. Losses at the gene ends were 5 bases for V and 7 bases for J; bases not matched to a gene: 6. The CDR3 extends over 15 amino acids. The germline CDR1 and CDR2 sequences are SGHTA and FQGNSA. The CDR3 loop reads CASSTRTGGHGELFF. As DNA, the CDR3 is TGTGCCAGCAGCACTCGGACAGGGGGCCACGGGGAGCTGTTTTTT.

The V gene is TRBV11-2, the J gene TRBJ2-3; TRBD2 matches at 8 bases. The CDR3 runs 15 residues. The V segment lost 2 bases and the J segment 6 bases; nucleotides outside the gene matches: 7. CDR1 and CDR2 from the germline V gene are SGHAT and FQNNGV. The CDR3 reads CASSLLSGRGDTQYF. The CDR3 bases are TGTGCCAGCAGCTTACTTTCCGGGAGGGGTGATACGCAGTATTTT.

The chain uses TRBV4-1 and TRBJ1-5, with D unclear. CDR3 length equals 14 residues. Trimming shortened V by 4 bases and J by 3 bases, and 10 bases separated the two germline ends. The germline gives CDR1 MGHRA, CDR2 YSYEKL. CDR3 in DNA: TGCGCCAGCAGCCGAACACCAGCCAATCAGCCCCAGCATTTT. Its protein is CASSRTPANQPQHF.

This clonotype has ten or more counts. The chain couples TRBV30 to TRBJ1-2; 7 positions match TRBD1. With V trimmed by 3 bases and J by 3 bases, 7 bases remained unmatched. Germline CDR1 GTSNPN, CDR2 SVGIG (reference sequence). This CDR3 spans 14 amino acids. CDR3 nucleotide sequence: TGTGCCTGGAGCCGAACCGGGACAGACTATGGCTACACCTTC. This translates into CAWSRTGTDYGYTF.

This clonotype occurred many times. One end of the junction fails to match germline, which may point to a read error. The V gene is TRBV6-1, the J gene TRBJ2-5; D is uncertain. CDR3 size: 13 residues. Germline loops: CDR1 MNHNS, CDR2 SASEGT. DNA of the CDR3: TGTGCCAGCAGTGAATGGCCACAAGAGACCCAGGACTTC. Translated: CASSEWPQETQDF.

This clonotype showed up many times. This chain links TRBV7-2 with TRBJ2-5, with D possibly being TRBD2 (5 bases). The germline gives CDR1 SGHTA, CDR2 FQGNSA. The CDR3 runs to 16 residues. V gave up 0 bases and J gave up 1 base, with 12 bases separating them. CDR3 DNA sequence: TGTGCCAGCAGCTTAGCGTCGAGGCGGGCCCAAGAGACCCAGTACTTC. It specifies CASSLASRRAQETQYF.